This passage covers 8 T cell receptor beta chains from one sample sequenced in a study of Graves' ophthalmopathy and Graves' hyperthyroidism. Using RNA transcripts, the TCR beta CDR3 regions were amplified. An initial RT-PCR round employing HTBI primers preceded a second-round multiplex PCR. One entry per CDR3 protein, called by TCRdb with MiXCR from the multiplex PCR reads. The sample shows about 740,000 distinct CDR3 sequences, 40% of them seen only once. Material for sequencing was peripheral blood. The receptor source for this set is an adult man with Graves' ophthalmopathy.

In this sample, this clonotype turned up a few times. The J gene is TRBJ2-2, the V gene TRBV20-1; D assignment may be TRBD1 or TRBD2 (5 bases each). Between the trimmed V and J ends, which lost 1 base and 5 bases, there was a span of 11 bases. CDR1 is DFQATT, CDR2 SNEGSKA, per germline (reference sequence). CDR3 length: 14 residues. The CDR3 protein is CSARGWGRTGELFF. CDR3 coding DNA: TGCAGTGCTAGAGGATGGGGACGGACCGGGGAGCTGTTTTTT.

Worth noting for this clonotype: A junction end diverges from the germline sequence, so it may reflect a read error. The chain has TRBV15 and TRBJ2-7; D is possibly TRBD1 (5 bases). This CDR3 has 14 residues. Germline lookup yields CDR1 LNHNV and CDR2 YYDKDF (reference sequence). CDR3 sequence (DNA): TGTGCCACCAGTAGAGAGGACAATGGGTACGAGCAGTACTTC. Translation gives CATSREDNGYEQYF.

This chain connects TRBV29-1 to TRBJ2-7; the match to TRBD2 covers 7 bases. After removal of 3 bases from V and 6 bases from J, the junction contained 5 bases not matched to a gene. The germline gives CDR1 SQVTM, CDR2 ANQGSEA. The CDR3 runs to 12 residues. This CDR3 reads CSVESPGGEQYF. For the CDR3, the DNA is TGCAGCGTTGAGTCCCCGGGGGGCGAGCAGTACTTC.

This clonotype was detected ten times or more. The chain has TRBV2 and TRBJ1-1; D is unclear. The CDR3 is made up of 12 amino acids. V lost 1 base, J lost 8 bases, and 8 bases lay in between. CDR1 is SNHLY and CDR2 is FYNNEI in the germline V gene. CDR3 coding DNA: TGTGCCAGCAGTGAAGAAGGCCGAGAAGCTTTCTTT. Encoded protein: CASSEEGREAFF.

This clonotype was observed a handful of times. V is TRBV7-2 and J is TRBJ2-7; 7 positions agree with TRBD2. V lost 1 base to trimming and J lost 5 bases; unmatched junction nucleotides: 11. CDR1 SGHTA and CDR2 FQGNSA come from the germline V gene. CDR3 length: 16 amino acids. The CDR3 sequence is CASSLVLPSGGNEQYF. The CDR3 DNA sequence: TGTGCCAGCAGCTTAGTGCTACCTAGCGGAGGGAACGAGCAGTACTTC.

This clonotype occurred a few times. The chain employs TRBV29-1 and TRBJ2-7; D gene unclear. CDR1 is SQVTM, CDR2 ANQGSEA, per germline. The CDR3 loop spans 16 amino acids. With 0 bases removed from V and 1 base from J, the gap between germline ends came to 16 bases. The CDR3 DNA sequence: TGCAGCGTTGAAGATCGAGGCACAGCCCTATCCTACGAGCAGTACTTC. Translation: CSVEDRGTALSYEQYF.

This clonotype appeared many times. The chain employs TRBV29-1 and TRBJ1-1; 10 nucleotides agree with TRBD1. Trimming removed 5 bases from V and 3 bases from J; junction bases left unmatched: 6. Germline V gene sequence: CDR1 SQVTM, CDR2 ANQGSEA. This CDR3 comprises 14 residues. The CDR3 region has the DNA TGCAGCGTTATGACAGGGGGCTGGGACACTGAAGCTTTCTTT. Its protein is CSVMTGGWDTEAFF.

About this clonotype: Sequence at one end of the junction differs from germline and may be a read error. This rearrangement joins TRBV29-1 to TRBJ2-7; D may be TRBD2 (5 bases). The CDR3 totals 14 residues. CDR1 SQVTM and CDR2 ANQGSEA come from the germline V gene. Written as DNA, the CDR3 is TGCAGCTTTGAGGGTCCCTCGCTACACTACGAGCAGTACTTC. Translated: CSFEGPSLHYEQYF.